Many counts were recorded for the clone carrying this T cell receptor (beta chain). Its antigen is still unknown. Per the original data handling: Between-group CDR3 differences, defined by clinicopathological status, yielded a distant-metastasis classifier for papillary thyroid cancer. MiXCR reprocessed the PCR reads for TCRdb. These V and J calls are TCRdb output, not the study's own analysis. Counted here are around 26,000 clones, 10% to 15% occurring once; the ten biggest clones make up roughly an eighth. The sample belongs to a study of metastatic and nonmetastatic thyroid tumors. Study in general: Both malignant and benign thyroid patients supplied peripheral blood and tumor or nodule tissue samples, across which the repertoires of these patients were then compared. Study results and limitations: Reports indicated that malignant thyroid tumors showed significantly higher TCR beta diversity than benign nodules did, in blood and tumor.

Trimming took 8 bases from V and 2 from J; bases not matched to a gene: 8. Germline lookup yields CDR1 SGHAT and CDR2 FQDESV (reference sequence). The CDR3 spans 15 residues. Ahead of thyroid surgery, no patient had received treatment of any kind. This clonotype was obtained from a female donor with papillary thyroid cancer or a benign thyroid nodule (not recorded which). Some clones in this sample may be carry-over from other donors' samples. This rearrangement joins TRBV11-1 to TRBJ2-3, with 9 bases matching TRBD1. The sample comprised blood. The CDR3 DNA sequence: TGTGCCAGCTTCAAACAGGGGGCATACACAGATACGCAGTATTTT. As protein: CASFKQGAYTDTQYF.